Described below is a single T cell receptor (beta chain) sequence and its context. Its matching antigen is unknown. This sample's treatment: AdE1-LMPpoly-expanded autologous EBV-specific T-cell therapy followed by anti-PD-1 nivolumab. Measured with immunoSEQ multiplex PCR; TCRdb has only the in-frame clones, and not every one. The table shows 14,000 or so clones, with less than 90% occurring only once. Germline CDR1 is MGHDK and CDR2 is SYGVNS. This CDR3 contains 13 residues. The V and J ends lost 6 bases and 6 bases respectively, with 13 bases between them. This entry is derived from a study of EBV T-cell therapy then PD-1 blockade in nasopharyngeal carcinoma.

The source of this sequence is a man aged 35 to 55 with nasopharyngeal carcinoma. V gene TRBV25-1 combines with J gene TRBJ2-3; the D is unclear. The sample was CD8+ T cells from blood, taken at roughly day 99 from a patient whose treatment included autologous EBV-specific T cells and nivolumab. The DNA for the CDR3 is TGTGCCAGCAGCCGCCGACGGGTGGATACGCAGTATTTT. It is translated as CASSRRRVDTQYF.